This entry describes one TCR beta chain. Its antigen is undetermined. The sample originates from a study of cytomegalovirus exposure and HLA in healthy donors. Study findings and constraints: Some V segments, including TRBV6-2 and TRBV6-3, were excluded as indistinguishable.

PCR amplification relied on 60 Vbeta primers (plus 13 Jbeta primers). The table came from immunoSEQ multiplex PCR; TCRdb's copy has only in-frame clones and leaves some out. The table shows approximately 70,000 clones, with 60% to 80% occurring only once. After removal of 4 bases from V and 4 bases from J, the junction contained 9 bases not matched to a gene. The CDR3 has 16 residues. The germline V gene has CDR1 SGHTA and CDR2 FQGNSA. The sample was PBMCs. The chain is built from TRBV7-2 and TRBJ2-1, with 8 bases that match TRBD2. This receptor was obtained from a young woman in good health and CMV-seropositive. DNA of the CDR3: TGTGCCAGCAGCTCGCAAGCGGGAGTAGGTTACAATGAGCAGTTCTTC. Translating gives CASSSQAGVGYNEQFF.